Shown below are 6 T cell receptor beta chains from a single sample sequenced in a study. Treg sorting used a CD4+CD25+CD127-/low gate. MiXCR, applied by TCRdb to the 5' RACE reads, yields one record per CDR3 protein. The table has approximately 57,000 distinct CDR3 sequences, around 21% seen once; the top ten hold 2.5% to 4%. Sequencing input: tumor-infiltrating Tregs sorted from the breast tumor. These receptor sequences come from a female donor with breast cancer.

This rearrangement joins TRBV5-1 to TRBJ1-6; 8 nucleotides align to TRBD1. The ends lost 1 base at V and 7 bases at J; junction bases unmatched: 4. The CDR3 consists of 15 residues. The germline CDR1 and CDR2 sequences are SGHRS and YFSETQ. The CDR3 protein is CASSLRQGWNSPLHF. CDR3 DNA: TGCGCCAGCAGCTTGAGACAGGGGTGGAATTCACCCCTCCACTTT.

The V call is TRBV4-1, the J call TRBJ2-1, with 13 bases that match TRBD2. There are 17 residues in the CDR3. Germline trimming cut 4 bases from V and 4 bases from J; bases unmatched to any gene: 7. Germline V gives CDR1 MGHRA, CDR2 YSYEKL. In DNA, the CDR3 is TGCGCCAGCAGCCCGGGACTAGCGGGATCGGGTTACAATGAGCAGTTCTTC. This codes for CASSPGLAGSGYNEQFF.

This chain joins TRBV2 and TRBJ2-7; no definite D call. Per germline, CDR1 SNHLY and CDR2 FYNNEI. The CDR3 length is 13 residues. Trimming stripped 5 bases from V and 0 bases from J, with 8 bases between. The CDR3 reads CASSKGFSYEQYF. The CDR3 region has the DNA TGTGCCAGCAGTAAAGGTTTCTCCTACGAGCAGTACTTC. Variable domain in full (rest from reference TRBV2 and TRBJ2-7): EPEVTQTPSHQVTQMGQEVILRCVPISNHLYFYWYRQILGQKVEFLVSFYNNEISEKSEIFDDQFSVERPDGSNFTLKIRSTKLEDSAMYFCASSKGFSYEQYFGPGTRLTVT.

This clonotype was detected many times. V is TRBV20-1 and J is TRBJ1-5; 8 nucleotides line up with TRBD1. This CDR3 is built from 13 residues. Germline V gene data show CDR1 as DFQATT and CDR2 as SNEGSKA (reference sequence). Trimming cost V 3 bases and J 6 bases; bases outside gene matches: 4. CDR3 DNA: TGCAGTGCTAGGGCAGGGGGCAGTCAGCCCCAGCATTTT. Its translation: CSARAGGSQPQHF.

This clonotype was seen more than once but under ten times. The chain recombines TRBV7-9 with TRBJ2-1; D ambiguous. The CDR3 has 19 amino acids. V was trimmed by 4 bases and J by 4 bases, leaving 26 bases between them. Germline V gene sequence: CDR1 SEHNR, CDR2 FQNEAQ (reference sequence). The CDR3, as DNA: TGTGCCAGCAGCTCCAGTTCGTTTCTTCGGTTTAGGAATTACAATGAGCAGTTCTTC. It translates to CASSSSSFLRFRNYNEQFF. The variable domain in full, with the rest retrieved from reference TRBV7-9 and TRBJ2-1, is DTGVSQNPRHKITKRGQNVTFRCDPISEHNRLYWYRQTLGQGPEFLTYFQNEAQLEKSRLLSDRFSAERPKGSFSTLEIQRTEQGDSAMYLCASSSSSFLRFRNYNEQFFGPGTRLTVL.

The CDR3 DNA follows: TGTGCCAGCAGCAAAAACAGGGCCCAGAGCTCTGGGGCCAACGTCCTGACTTTC. This encodes CASSKNRAQSSGANVLTF. The chain has TRBV7-2 and TRBJ2-6; D might be TRBD1 (6 bases). The CDR3 is made up of 18 amino acids. Trimming took off 5 bases at V and 0 bases at J, with 17 bases between the two ends. In germline, CDR1 is SGHTA, CDR2 FQGNSA.